The 10 T cell receptor beta chains listed next were all sequenced from one sample in a study of T cell responses to AZD1222 COVID-19 vaccine. TCRdb's copy holds only in-frame clones and misses some; the assay was immunoSEQ multiplex PCR. The sample has about 180,000 clones, roughly 93% seen once. The sample consisted of peripheral blood, taken 28 days after the second dose of the MenACWY control vaccine. The receptor set was obtained from an adult who received the MenACWY meningococcal vaccine as a control.

The gene calls are TRBV3-1 (or the pseudogene TRBV3-2) and TRBJ1-4, with 9 bases that match TRBD1. Germline CDR1 is LGHDT and CDR2 is YNNKEL (reference sequence). V shed 6 bases and J 4 bases; nucleotides not matched to a gene: 3. This CDR3 region has 14 residues. CDR3 DNA: TGTGCCAGCAGTGGGACAGGGTTTAATGAAAAACTGTTTTTT. Its protein product is CASSGTGFNEKLFF.

This chain joins TRBV3-1 (or the pseudogene TRBV3-2) and TRBJ2-1; D possibly uses TRBD1 or TRBD2 (5 bases each). V gave up 4 bases and J gave up 6 bases, with 10 bases separating them. This CDR3 is built from 13 residues. In germline, CDR1 is LGHDT, CDR2 YNNKEL (reference sequence). CDR3 amino acids: CASSPVGVNEQFF. The CDR3 DNA follows: TGTGCCAGCAGCCCTGTGGGGGTCAATGAGCAGTTCTTC.

V usage is TRBV6-5 and J usage is TRBJ1-1, with D unclear. The CDR3 has 14 amino acids. The germline V gene has CDR1 MNHEY and CDR2 SVGAGI. The ends were cut back, 0 bases at V and 0 bases at J, with 5 bases in the middle. The CDR3: CASSYSEMNTEAFF. CDR3 nucleotides: TGTGCCAGCAGTTACTCAGAGATGAACACTGAAGCTTTCTTT.

The J gene is TRBJ2-7, the V gene TRBV21-1; the table's D call, TRBD1, was not checked against the DNA. TRBV21-1 is termed a pseudogene. This CDR3 is built from 13 residues. CDR3 nucleotide sequence: TGTGCCACCCGGGACAGGGGTTTCTACGAGCAGTACTTC. This translates into CATRDRGFYEQYF.

This sequence joins TRBV2 and TRBJ2-3; D ambiguous. V lost 8 bases and J lost 3, with 12 bases in between. The CDR3 is 13 amino acids. CDR1 and CDR2 (germline): SNHLY, FYNNEI. The CDR3 sequence is CASDFGVTDTQYF. CDR3 DNA sequence: TGTGCCAGCGATTTTGGAGTGACAGATACGCAGTATTTT.

The chain combines TRBV5-5 with TRBJ1-3; no clear D. Germline V gene sequence: CDR1 SGHKS, CDR2 YYEKEE (reference sequence). The CDR3 runs to 13 residues. The ends were cut back, 4 bases at V and 3 bases at J, with 8 bases in the middle. The CDR3 nucleotides read TGTGCCAGCAGCAAGGGTGATGGAAACACCATATATTTT. Its translation: CASSKGDGNTIYF.

This chain joins TRBV10-3 and TRBJ2-7; either TRBD1 or TRBD2 may fit D (5 bases each). Trimming left V 11 bases short and J 2 bases short, with 16 bases between. The V gene's germline CDR1 is ENHRY and CDR2 SYGVKD. This CDR3 is 13 amino acids long. In DNA form, the CDR3 reads TGTGCCCTCGGTCGGGGCCCTACCTACGAGCAGTACTTC. This gives the protein CALGRGPTYEQYF.

The rearrangement links TRBV2 to TRBJ1-2; D call uncertain. V lost 4 bases, J lost 4 bases, and 10 bases lay in between. The CDR3 is 13 residues long. Germline V lookup: CDR1 SNHLY, CDR2 FYNNEI. CDR3 coding DNA: TGTGCCAGCAGTGTTGAGGGAAGCTATGGCTACACCTTC. Protein: CASSVEGSYGYTF.

V gene TRBV5-1 combines with J gene TRBJ1-1; D not certain. Germline V gene data show CDR1 as SGHRS and CDR2 as YFSETQ. This CDR3 has 17 residues. The ends were cut back, 4 bases at V and 9 bases at J, with 28 bases in the middle. The CDR3 loop is CASSTVGIARIVNQAFF. The CDR3 DNA sequence: TGCGCCAGCAGCACAGTAGGGATCGCCCGCATTGTTAACCAAGCTTTCTTT.

This chain connects TRBV3-1 (or the pseudogene TRBV3-2) to TRBJ1-1; D is possibly TRBD1 (5 bases). The V end was cut by 1 base, the J end by 5 bases, with 11 bases between. Germline lookup yields CDR1 LGHDT and CDR2 YNNKEL (reference sequence). The CDR3 extends over 14 amino acids. The CDR3 is CASSQGGGGTEAFF. The CDR3 nucleotides are TGTGCCAGCAGCCAAGGTGGGGGAGGGACTGAAGCTTTCTTT.